Below, one TCR beta chain is given with its context. This sample stems from a study of blood T cell repertoires in COVID-19. About the study: Researchers got acute and convalescent COVID-19 samples from the United States, Italy and Spain. PBMCs, B-cell-depleted T cells, or T cells were the source of the cDNA or gDNA that made up the material.

Some clones are missing from TCRdb's copy, which holds only in-frame ones; the method was immunoSEQ multiplex PCR. The repertoire holds roughly 410,000 clones, with roughly 86% as singletons. CDR1 SGHDT and CDR2 YYEEEE come from the germline V gene. The V gene lost 2 bases and the J gene lost 0 bases, with 9 bases spanning the gap. The CDR3 runs to 14 residues. This TCR derives from a woman in her sixties with COVID-19, enrolled during active disease. The chain links TRBV5-6 to TRBJ2-7, with unresolved D. The sequencing input was peripheral blood. Written as DNA, the CDR3 is TGTGCCAGCAGCTTTGTGTCAGACTCCTACGAGCAGTACTTC. Translation: CASSFVSDSYEQYF.